This T cell receptor beta chain came from a study of shared clonotypes between healthy human individuals. The V gene end was trimmed by 2 bases and the J gene end by 0 bases; junction bases not matched to a gene: 5. The CDR3 sequence is 16 residues long. Germline CDR1 is ENHRY and CDR2 is SYGVKD. Each subset's genomic DNA was shared equally among a number of immunoSEQ plates. Replicate sorted-subset PCRs were loaded with roughly 200 ng DNA, 31,000 or so T cell genomes. Here immunoSEQ multiplex PCR was the method, and the copy in TCRdb shows in-frame clones only, minus some. The table lists approximately 2.5 million clones, 90% to 95% of them singletons.

This sequence originates from a man between 18 and 29 years old in good health. Some clones in this sample may be carry-over from other donors' samples. The source material was naive CD4+ T cells from PBMCs. As to subset: CD45RA+ positively selected. This rearrangement joins TRBV10-3 to TRBJ2-3; 7 positions agree with TRBD2. The CDR3 bases are TGTGCCATCAGTGAGAGGCTAGCGGATAGCACAGATACGCAGTATTTT. Its protein product is CAISERLADSTDTQYF.